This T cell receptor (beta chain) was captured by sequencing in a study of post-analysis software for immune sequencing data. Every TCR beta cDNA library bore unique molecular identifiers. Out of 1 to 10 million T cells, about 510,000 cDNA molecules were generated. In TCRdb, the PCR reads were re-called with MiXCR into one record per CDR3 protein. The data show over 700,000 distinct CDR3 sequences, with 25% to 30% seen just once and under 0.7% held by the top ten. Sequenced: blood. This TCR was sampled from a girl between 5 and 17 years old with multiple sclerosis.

The CDR3 protein is CSVVGTGELGTQYF. In nucleotides, the CDR3 is TGCAGCGTTGTTGGGACAGGGGAGTTAGGGACCCAGTACTTC. V gene TRBV29-1 combines with J gene TRBJ2-5; 10 bases line up with TRBD1. In germline, CDR1 is SQVTM, CDR2 ANQGSEA. The junction had 9 bases not matched to a gene; V was cut back by 4 bases and J by 7 bases. This CDR3 is built from 14 residues.